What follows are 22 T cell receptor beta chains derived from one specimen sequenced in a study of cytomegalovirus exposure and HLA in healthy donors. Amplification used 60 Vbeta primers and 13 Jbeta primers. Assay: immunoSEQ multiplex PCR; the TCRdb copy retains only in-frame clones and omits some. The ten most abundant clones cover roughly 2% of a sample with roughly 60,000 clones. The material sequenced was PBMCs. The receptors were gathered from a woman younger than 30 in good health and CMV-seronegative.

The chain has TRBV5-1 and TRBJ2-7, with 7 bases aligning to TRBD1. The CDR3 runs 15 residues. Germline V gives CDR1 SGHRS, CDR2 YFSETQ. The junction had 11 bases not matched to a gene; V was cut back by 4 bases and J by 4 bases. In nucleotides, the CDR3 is TGCGCCAGCAGCGTCCTCGGGACAGCTAATTACGAGCAGTACTTC. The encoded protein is CASSVLGTANYEQYF.

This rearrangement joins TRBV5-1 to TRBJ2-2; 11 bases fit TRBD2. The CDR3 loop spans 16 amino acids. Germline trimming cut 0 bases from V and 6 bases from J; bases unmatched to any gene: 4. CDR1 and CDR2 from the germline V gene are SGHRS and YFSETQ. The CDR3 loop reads CASSLGLAGIPGELFF. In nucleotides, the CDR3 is TGCGCCAGCAGCTTGGGACTAGCGGGAATCCCCGGGGAGCTGTTTTTT.

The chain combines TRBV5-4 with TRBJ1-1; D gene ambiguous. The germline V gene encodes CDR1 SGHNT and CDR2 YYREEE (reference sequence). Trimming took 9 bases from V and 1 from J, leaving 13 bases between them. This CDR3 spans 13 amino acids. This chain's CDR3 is CAITRTENTEAFF. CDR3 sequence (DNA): TGTGCCATAACCCGGACTGAGAACACTGAAGCTTTCTTT. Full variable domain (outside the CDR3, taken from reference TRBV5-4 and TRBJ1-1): ETGVTQSPTHLIKTRGQQVTLRCSSQSGHNTVSWYQQALGQGPQFIFQYYREEENGRGNFPPRFSGLQFPNYSSELNVNALELDDSALYLCAITRTENTEAFFGQGTRLTVV.

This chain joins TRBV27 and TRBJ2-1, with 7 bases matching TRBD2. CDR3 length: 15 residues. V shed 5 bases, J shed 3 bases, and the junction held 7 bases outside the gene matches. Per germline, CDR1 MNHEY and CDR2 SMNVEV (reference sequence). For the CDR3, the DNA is TGTGCCAGCAGTCAACGTCGCGGGAGCTACAATGAGCAGTTCTTC. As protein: CASSQRRGSYNEQFF.

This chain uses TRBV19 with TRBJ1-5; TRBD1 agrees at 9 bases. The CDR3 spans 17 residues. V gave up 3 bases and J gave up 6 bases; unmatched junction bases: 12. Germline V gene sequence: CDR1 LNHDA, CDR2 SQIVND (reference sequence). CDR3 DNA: TGTGCCAGTAGTATCTGGACAGGGGCCTCCGGGGCTCAGCCCCAGCATTTT. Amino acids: CASSIWTGASGAQPQHF.

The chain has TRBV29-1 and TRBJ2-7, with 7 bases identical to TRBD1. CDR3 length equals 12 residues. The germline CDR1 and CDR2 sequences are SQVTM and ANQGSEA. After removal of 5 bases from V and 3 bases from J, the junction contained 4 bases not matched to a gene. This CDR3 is CSVIQGNYEQYF. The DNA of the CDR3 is TGCAGCGTTATACAGGGGAACTACGAGCAGTACTTC.

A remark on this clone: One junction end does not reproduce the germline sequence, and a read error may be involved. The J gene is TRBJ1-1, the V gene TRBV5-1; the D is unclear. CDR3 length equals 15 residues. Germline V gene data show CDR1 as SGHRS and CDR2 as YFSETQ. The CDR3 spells CASSSVEGGNTEDFF. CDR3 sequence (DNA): TGCGCCAGCAGCTCGGTGGAGGGAGGGAACACTGAAGATTTCTTT.

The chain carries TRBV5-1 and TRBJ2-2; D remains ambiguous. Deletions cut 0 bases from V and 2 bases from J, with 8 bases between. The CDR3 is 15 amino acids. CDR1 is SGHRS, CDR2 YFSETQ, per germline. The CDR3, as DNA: TGCGCCAGCAGCTTGGACACGTTCAACACCGGGGAGCTGTTTTTT. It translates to CASSLDTFNTGELFF.

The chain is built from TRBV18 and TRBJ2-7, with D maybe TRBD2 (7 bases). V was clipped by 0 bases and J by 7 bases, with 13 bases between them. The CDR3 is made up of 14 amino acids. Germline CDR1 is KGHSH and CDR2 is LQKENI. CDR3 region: CASSPPGQAGEQYF. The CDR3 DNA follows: TGTGCCAGCTCACCACCGGGACAAGCGGGGGAGCAGTACTTC.

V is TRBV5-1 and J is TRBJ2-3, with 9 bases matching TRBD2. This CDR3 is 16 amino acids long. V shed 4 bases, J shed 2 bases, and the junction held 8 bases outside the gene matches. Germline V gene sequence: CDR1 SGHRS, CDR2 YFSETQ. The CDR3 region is CASSRRLAEFTDTQYF. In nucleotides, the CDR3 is TGCGCCAGCAGCCGGAGACTAGCGGAATTCACAGATACGCAGTATTTT. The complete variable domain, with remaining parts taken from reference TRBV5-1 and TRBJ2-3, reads KAGVTQTPRYLIKTRGQQVTLSCSPISGHRSVSWYQQTPGQGLQFLFEYFSETQRNKGNFPGRFSGRQFSNSRSEMNVSTLELGDSALYLCASSRRLAEFTDTQYFGPGTRLTVL.

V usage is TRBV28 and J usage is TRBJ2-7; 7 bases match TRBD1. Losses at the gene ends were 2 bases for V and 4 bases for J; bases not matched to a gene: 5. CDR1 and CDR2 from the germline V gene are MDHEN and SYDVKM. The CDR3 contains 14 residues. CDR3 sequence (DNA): TGTGCCAGCAGTTTACCGGACAGGTCGTACGAGCAGTACTTC. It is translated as CASSLPDRSYEQYF.

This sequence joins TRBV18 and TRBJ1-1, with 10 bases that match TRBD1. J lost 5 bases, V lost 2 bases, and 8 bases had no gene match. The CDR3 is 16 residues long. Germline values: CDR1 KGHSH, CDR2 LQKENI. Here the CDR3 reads CASSPLMDRGATEAFF. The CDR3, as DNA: TGTGCCAGCTCACCATTGATGGACAGGGGGGCAACTGAAGCTTTCTTT.

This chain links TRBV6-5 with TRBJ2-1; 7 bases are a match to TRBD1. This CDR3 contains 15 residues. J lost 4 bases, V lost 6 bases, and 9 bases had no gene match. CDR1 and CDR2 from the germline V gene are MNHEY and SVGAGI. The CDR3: CASRLQGYRYNEQFF. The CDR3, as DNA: TGTGCCAGCAGACTACAGGGGTATAGATACAATGAGCAGTTCTTC.

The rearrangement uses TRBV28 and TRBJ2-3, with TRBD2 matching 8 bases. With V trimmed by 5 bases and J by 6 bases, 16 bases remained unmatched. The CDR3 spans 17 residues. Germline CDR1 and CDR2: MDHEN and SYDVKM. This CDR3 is CASSPIGLAAWDDTQYF. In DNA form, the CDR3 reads TGTGCCAGCAGTCCCATTGGACTAGCCGCGTGGGACGATACGCAGTATTTT.

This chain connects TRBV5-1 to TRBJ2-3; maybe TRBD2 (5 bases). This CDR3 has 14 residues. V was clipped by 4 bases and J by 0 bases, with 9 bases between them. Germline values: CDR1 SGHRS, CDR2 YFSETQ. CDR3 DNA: TGCGCCAGCAGCACGACTACTAGCACAGATACGCAGTATTTT. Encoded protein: CASSTTTSTDTQYF.

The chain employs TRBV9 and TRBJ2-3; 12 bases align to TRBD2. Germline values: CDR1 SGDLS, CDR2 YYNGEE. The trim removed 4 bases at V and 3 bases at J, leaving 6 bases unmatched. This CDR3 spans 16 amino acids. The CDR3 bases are TGTGCCAGCAGCTTGATGACTAGCGGGAGTACAGATACGCAGTATTTT. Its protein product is CASSLMTSGSTDTQYF.

In DNA, the CDR3 is TGCGCCAGCAGCTTAGGAGTCGGGACAGGCGTCTACGAGCAGTACTTC. Translation gives CASSLGVGTGVYEQYF. V is TRBV5-1 and J is TRBJ2-7; the match to TRBD1 covers 8 bases. The CDR3 loop spans 16 amino acids. V was clipped by 2 bases and J by 3 bases; unmatched bases: 10. Germline V gives CDR1 SGHRS, CDR2 YFSETQ. The complete variable domain, with remaining parts taken from reference TRBV5-1 and TRBJ2-7, reads KAGVTQTPRYLIKTRGQQVTLSCSPISGHRSVSWYQQTPGQGLQFLFEYFSETQRNKGNFPGRFSGRQFSNSRSEMNVSTLELGDSALYLCASSLGVGTGVYEQYFGPGTRLTVT.

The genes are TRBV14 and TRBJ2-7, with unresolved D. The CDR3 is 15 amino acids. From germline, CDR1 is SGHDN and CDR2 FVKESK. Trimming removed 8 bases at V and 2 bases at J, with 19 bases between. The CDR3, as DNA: TGTGCCAGCGGTCCCAGGATTATGCTTCCCTACGAGCAGTACTTC. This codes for CASGPRIMLPYEQYF.

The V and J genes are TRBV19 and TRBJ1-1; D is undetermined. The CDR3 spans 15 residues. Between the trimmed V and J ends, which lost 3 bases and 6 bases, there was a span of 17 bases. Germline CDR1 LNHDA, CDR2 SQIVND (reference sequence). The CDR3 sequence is CASSISLGLSSEAFF. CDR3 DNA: TGTGCCAGTAGTATTAGTTTGGGCCTAAGCTCTGAAGCTTTCTTT.

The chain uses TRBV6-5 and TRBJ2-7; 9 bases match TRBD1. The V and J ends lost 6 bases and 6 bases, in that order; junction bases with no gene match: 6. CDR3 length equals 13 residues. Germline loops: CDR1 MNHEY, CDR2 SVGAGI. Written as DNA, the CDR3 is TGTGCCAGCAGGACGGGGGACAGGGCCGAGCAGTACTTC. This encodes CASRTGDRAEQYF.

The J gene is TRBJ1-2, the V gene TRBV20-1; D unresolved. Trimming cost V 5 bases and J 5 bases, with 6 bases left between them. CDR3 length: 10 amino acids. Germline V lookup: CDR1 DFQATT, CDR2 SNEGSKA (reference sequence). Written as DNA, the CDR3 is TGCAGTGCTTGGCGGTATGGCTACACCTTC. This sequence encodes CSAWRYGYTF.

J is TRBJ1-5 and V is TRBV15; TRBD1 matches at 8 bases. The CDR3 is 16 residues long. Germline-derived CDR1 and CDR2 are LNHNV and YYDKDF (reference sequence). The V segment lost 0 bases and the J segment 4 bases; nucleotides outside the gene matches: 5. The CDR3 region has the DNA TGTGCCACCAGCAGAGATCTGACAGGGGTAAATCAGCCCCAGCATTTT. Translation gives CATSRDLTGVNQPQHF. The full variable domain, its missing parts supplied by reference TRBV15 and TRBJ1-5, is DAMVIQNPRYQVTQFGKPVTLSCSQTLNHNVMYWYQQKSSQAPKLLFHYYDKDFNNEADTPDNFQSRRPNTSFCFLDIRSPGLGDTAMYLCATSRDLTGVNQPQHFGDGTRLSIL.